This passage covers 13 T cell receptor beta chains from one sample sequenced in a study of blood T cell repertoires in COVID-19. The data were produced by immunoSEQ multiplex PCR, yet TCRdb's version contains in-frame clones alone and is incomplete. The repertoire holds some 150,000 clones, with roughly nine tenths as singletons. The sequenced sample consisted of peripheral blood. Receptors were obtained from a woman in her sixties or seventies with active or convalescent COVID-19.

V and J are TRBV4-1 and TRBJ1-2, with a possible D match to TRBD1 (6 bases). Germline V CDR1 and CDR2: MGHRA, YSYEKL. The CDR3 spans 15 residues. Trimming stripped 0 bases from V and 4 bases from J, with 12 bases between. In DNA form, the CDR3 reads TGCGCCAGCAGCCAAGAGCCCCGGACAGCCTATGGCTACACCTTC. It codes for CASSQEPRTAYGYTF.

This clone has a single count. The genes are TRBV6-5 and TRBJ1-1; D remains ambiguous. V shed 2 bases and J shed 0 bases, with 7 bases lying between them. Per the germline V gene, CDR1 is MNHEY and CDR2 is SVGAGI. CDR3 length: 14 residues. The CDR3 DNA sequence: TGTGCCAGCAGTTACGAGGTTATGAACACTGAAGCTTTCTTT. Encoded protein: CASSYEVMNTEAFF.

The chain couples TRBV10-1 to TRBJ1-6; D gene unclear. The CDR3 runs to 15 residues. The V gene's germline CDR1 is WNHNN and CDR2 SYGVQD (reference sequence). Trimming pared 5 bases from V and 6 bases from J, leaving 14 bases between. CDR3 nucleotides: TGCGCCAGCAGTCTTAATCAGGATTTTAATTCACCCCTCCACTTT. As protein: CASSLNQDFNSPLHF.

The V call is TRBV9, the J call TRBJ1-3; D is unresolved. The CDR3 runs to 15 residues. Between the trimmed V and J ends, which lost 3 bases and 2 bases, there was a span of 12 bases. CDR1 SGDLS and CDR2 YYNGEE come from the germline V gene. CDR3 coding DNA: TGTGCCAGCAGCGAAGGCAGGTTGGCTGGAAACACCATATATTTT. Translated, it gives CASSEGRLAGNTIYF. Complete variable domain (other parts from reference TRBV9 and TRBJ1-3): DSGVTQTPKHLITATGQRVTLRCSPRSGDLSVYWYQQSLDQGLQFLIQYYNGEERAKGNILERFSAQQFPDLHSELNLSSLELGDSALYFCASSEGRLAGNTIYFGEGSWLTVV.

The V call is TRBV6-6, the J call TRBJ1-1; TRBD1 aligns across 11 bases. Per germline, CDR1 MNHNY and CDR2 SVGAGI (reference sequence). The CDR3 totals 15 residues. V gave up 6 bases and J gave up 4 bases; unmatched junction bases: 7. The CDR3 loop is CASSRDRGYGTEAFF. CDR3 coding DNA: TGTGCCAGCAGCCGGGACAGGGGGTATGGCACTGAAGCTTTCTTT.

The rearrangement joins TRBV7-9 to TRBJ2-3, with no clear D. The ends were cut back, 4 bases at V and 4 bases at J, with 6 bases in the middle. This CDR3 region has 12 residues. Germline V gene data show CDR1 as SEHNR and CDR2 as FQNEAQ (reference sequence). In DNA, the CDR3 is TGTGCCAGCAGCTCCAGTGCAGATACGCAGTATTTT. Amino acid sequence: CASSSSADTQYF. The full variable domain, its missing parts supplied by reference TRBV7-9 and TRBJ2-3, is DTGVSQNPRHKITKRGQNVTFRCDPISEHNRLYWYRQTLGQGPEFLTYFQNEAQLEKSRLLSDRFSAERPKGSFSTLEIQRTEQGDSAMYLCASSSSADTQYFGPGTRLTVL.

This sequence joins TRBV7-2 and TRBJ2-3; 9 positions match TRBD2. The germline gives CDR1 SGHTA, CDR2 FQGNSA. V trimming: 1 base; J trimming: 2 bases; junction bases outside the gene matches: 4. The CDR3 loop spans 16 amino acids. The DNA for the CDR3 is TGTGCCAGCAGCTTAGGGGAGCGGGGGGTCACAGATACGCAGTATTTT. This encodes CASSLGERGVTDTQYF. Full variable domain (remainder filled in from reference TRBV7-2 and TRBJ2-3): GAGVSQSPSNKVTEKGKDVELRCDPISGHTALYWYRQSLGQGLEFLIYFQGNSAPDKSGLPSDRFSAERTGGSVSTLTIQRTQQEDSAVYLCASSLGERGVTDTQYFGPGTRLTVL.

The V call is TRBV10-3, the J call TRBJ1-2; 8 nucleotides align to TRBD1. The CDR3 sequence is 13 residues long. CDR1 and CDR2 (germline): ENHRY, SYGVKD. V dropped 6 bases and J dropped 3; count of bases not matched to a gene: 3. The CDR3 region is CAISQGADYGYTF. CDR3 in DNA: TGTGCCATCAGCCAGGGGGCTGACTATGGCTACACCTTC.

This clone was counted a few times. J is TRBJ1-1 and V is TRBV19; maybe TRBD1 (6 bases). The V gene lost 3 bases and the J gene lost 1 base, with 9 bases spanning the gap. CDR3 length: 14 amino acids. Per germline, CDR1 LNHDA and CDR2 SQIVND (reference sequence). As DNA, the CDR3 is TGTGCCAGTAGTATTGGGACACGGAACACTGAAGCTTTCTTT. Its translation: CASSIGTRNTEAFF.

This clone was picked up a small number of times. This chain's CDR3 is CASRGQMNTEAFF. The CDR3 DNA reads as TGTGCCAGCAGGGGACAGATGAACACTGAAGCTTTCTTT. The chain is built from TRBV2 and TRBJ1-1; 7 bases are a match to TRBD1. V lost 6 bases and J lost 0; bases outside the gene matches: 1. Germline V gene lookup returns CDR1 SNHLY and CDR2 FYNNEI. This CDR3 has 13 amino acids.

The gene calls are TRBV11-3 and TRBJ2-2; 10 nucleotides match TRBD2. The V gene's germline CDR1 is SGHNT and CDR2 YENEEA. CDR3 length: 18 residues. V shed 3 bases, J shed 0 bases, and the junction held 7 bases outside the gene matches. CDR3 in DNA: TGTGCCAGCAGCTTCTCGACTAGCGGGCAAACGAACACCGGGGAGCTGTTTTTT. This sequence encodes CASSFSTSGQTNTGELFF. Combining the CDR3 with reference TRBV11-3 and TRBJ2-2 gives the whole variable domain EAGVVQSPRYKIIEKKQPVAFWCNPISGHNTLYWYLQNLGQGPELLIRYENEEAVDDSQLPKDRFSAERLKGVDSTLKIQPAELGDSAVYLCASSFSTSGQTNTGELFFGEGSRLTVL.

The DNA of the CDR3 is TGTGCCAGCAGTGGCGGACAGGGGGCAACTGAAGCTTTCTTT. It encodes CASSGGQGATEAFF. The chain links TRBV6-4 to TRBJ1-1; TRBD1 agrees at 11 bases. The CDR3 length is 14 residues. Germline CDR1 MRHNA, CDR2 SNTAGT. The J segment lost 5 bases and the V segment lost 4 bases, leaving 3 bases of the junction unmatched.

V gene TRBV5-1 combines with J gene TRBJ1-3, with 9 bases fitting TRBD1. The CDR3 runs to 16 residues. CDR1 is SGHRS and CDR2 is YFSETQ in the germline V gene. The ends lost 0 bases at V and 4 bases at J; junction bases unmatched: 5. CDR3 coding DNA: TGCGCCAGCAGCTTGGCGGGACAGGGATACGGAAACACCATATATTTT. It translates to CASSLAGQGYGNTIYF.